The 5 T cell receptor beta chains given below trace back to one sample, sequenced in a study of cytomegalovirus exposure and HLA in healthy donors. A multiplex PCR was run with 60 Vbeta primers and 13 Jbeta primers. Repertoires were generated with immunoSEQ multiplex PCR, while TCRdb's copy carries only in-frame clones and drops some. The data hold roughly 180,000 clones, with roughly 85% observed a single time. What was sequenced was PBMCs. These receptors were taken from a man aged 30-40 years in good health and CMV-seronegative.

This rearrangement joins TRBV27 to TRBJ2-3; 8 bases are a match to TRBD1. Germline assignment: CDR1 MNHEY and CDR2 SMNVEV (reference sequence). V was clipped by 2 bases and J by 4 bases; unmatched bases: 14. The CDR3 length is 18 residues. The chain's CDR3 is CASSLVGRGRGMPDTQYF. The CDR3 nucleotides are TGTGCCAGCAGTTTAGTAGGCAGGGGGCGGGGTATGCCAGATACGCAGTATTTT.

This clone was seen only a few times. V gene TRBV27 combines with J gene TRBJ2-3, with 11 positions matching TRBD2. The CDR3 totals 15 residues. Per the germline V gene, CDR1 is MNHEY and CDR2 is SMNVEV (reference sequence). The V and J ends lost 7 bases and 2 bases, in that order; junction bases with no gene match: 5. CDR3 in amino acids: CASNRLAGFTDTQYF. The CDR3 nucleotides read TGTGCCAGCAATAGACTAGCGGGGTTCACAGATACGCAGTATTTT.

V is TRBV7-2 and J is TRBJ1-1; D is possibly TRBD1 (5 bases). Per germline, CDR1 SGHTA and CDR2 FQGNSA. The CDR3 extends over 14 amino acids. V shed 5 bases and J shed 6 bases, with 16 bases lying between them. CDR3 nucleotide sequence: TGTGCCAGCAGCCTTTTTAGGGGAAACGCTGAAGCTTTCTTT. Translation gives CASSLFRGNAEAFF.

In this sample, this clone turned up a few times. The chain links TRBV2 to TRBJ1-5; possibly TRBD1 for D (6 bases). Per germline, CDR1 SNHLY and CDR2 FYNNEI. The CDR3 extends over 14 amino acids. Trimming took 2 bases from V and 9 from J, leaving 14 bases between them. This CDR3 reads CASSETGLLGPQHF. In DNA form, the CDR3 reads TGTGCCAGCAGTGAAACAGGGCTCTTAGGGCCCCAGCATTTT.

This clone was detected only a few times. The chain links TRBV4-3 to TRBJ1-2; TRBD1 might be the D (5 bases). CDR1 is LGHNA, CDR2 YSLEER, per germline. V lost 0 bases and J 5 bases, leaving 13 bases between the germline ends. The CDR3 has 15 residues. CDR3 DNA: TGCGCCAGCAGCCAAGATGCCATGGCAGGGTATGGCTACACCTTC. It codes for CASSQDAMAGYGYTF.